The entry below gives a single T cell receptor (beta chain) sequence along with its context. Its antigen is unknown. This PCR relied on a set of 60 Vbeta primers and 13 Jbeta primers. As originally analysed: In a later analysis, the count reached about 82 million unique TCR beta chains, with approximately 11 million shared. This table comes from immunoSEQ multiplex PCR, and its TCRdb copy is limited to in-frame clones, with some not included. For V, J and clone size, that table is used; D and trimming come from the DNA. The sample shows around 140,000 clones, 65% to 85% of them seen only once. This sample was taken from a study of cytomegalovirus exposure and HLA in healthy donors. Study-level results: Most of the TCR beta V segments (in an earlier analysis) were productive either about 90% or about 30% of the time. Reportedly, diagnosis of cytomegalovirus status by the classifier showed high specificity and sensitivity. In vitro experiments confirmed that a few CMV-associated chains were specific for CMV antigens.

This clonotype was sampled from a young man in good health and CMV-seronegative. The sequenced sample was PBMCs.

The CDR3 DNA reads TGTGCCAGCAGCTTGGGACAAAGGAACACTGAAGCTTTCTTT. Residues: CASSLGQRNTEAFF. This chain joins TRBV2 and TRBJ1-1, with D perhaps TRBD1 (6 bases). This CDR3 has 14 amino acids. V shed 6 bases and J shed 1 base, with 12 bases lying between them. Germline V gives CDR1 SNHLY, CDR2 FYNNEI.